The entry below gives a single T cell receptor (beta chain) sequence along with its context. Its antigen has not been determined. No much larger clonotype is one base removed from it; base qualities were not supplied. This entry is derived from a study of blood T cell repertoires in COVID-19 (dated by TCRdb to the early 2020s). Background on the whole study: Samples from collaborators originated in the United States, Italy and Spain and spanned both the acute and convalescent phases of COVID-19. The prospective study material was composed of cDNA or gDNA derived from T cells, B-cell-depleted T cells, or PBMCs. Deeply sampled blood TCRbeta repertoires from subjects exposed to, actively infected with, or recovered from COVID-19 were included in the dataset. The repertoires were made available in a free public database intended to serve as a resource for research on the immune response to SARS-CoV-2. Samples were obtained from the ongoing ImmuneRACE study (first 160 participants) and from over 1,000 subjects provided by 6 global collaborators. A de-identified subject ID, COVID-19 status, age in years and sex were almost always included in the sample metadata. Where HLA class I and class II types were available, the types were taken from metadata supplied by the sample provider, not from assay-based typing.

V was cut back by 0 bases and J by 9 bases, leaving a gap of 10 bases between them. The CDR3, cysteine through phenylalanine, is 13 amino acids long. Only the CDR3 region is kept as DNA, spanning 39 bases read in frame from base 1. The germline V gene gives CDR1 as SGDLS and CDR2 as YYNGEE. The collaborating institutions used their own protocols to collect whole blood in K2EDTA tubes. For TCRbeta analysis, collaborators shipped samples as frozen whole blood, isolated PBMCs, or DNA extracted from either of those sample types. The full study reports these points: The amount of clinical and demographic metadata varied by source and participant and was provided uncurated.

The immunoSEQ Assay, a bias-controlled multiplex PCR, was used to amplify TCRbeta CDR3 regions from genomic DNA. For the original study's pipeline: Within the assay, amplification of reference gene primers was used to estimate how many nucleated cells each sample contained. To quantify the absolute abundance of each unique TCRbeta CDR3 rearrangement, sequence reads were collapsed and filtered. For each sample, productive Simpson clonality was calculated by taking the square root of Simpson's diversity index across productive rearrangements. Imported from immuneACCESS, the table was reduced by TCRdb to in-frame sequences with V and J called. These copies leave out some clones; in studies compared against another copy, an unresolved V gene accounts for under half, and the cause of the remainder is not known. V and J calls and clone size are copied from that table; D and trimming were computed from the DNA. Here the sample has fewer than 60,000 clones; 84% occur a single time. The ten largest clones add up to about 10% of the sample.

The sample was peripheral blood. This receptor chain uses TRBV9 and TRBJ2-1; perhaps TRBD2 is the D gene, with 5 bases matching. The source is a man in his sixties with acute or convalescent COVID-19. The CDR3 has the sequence CASSVGGRGEQFF. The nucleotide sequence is TGTGCCAGCAGCGTAGGCGGGCGCGGTGAGCAGTTCTTC.